This record looks at one TCR beta chain sequence and its context. Its cognate antigen is unknown. CDR1 is MGHDK and CDR2 is SYGVNS in the germline V gene. This CDR3 comprises 14 residues. After removal of 5 bases from V and 7 bases from J, the junction contained 9 bases not matched to a gene. The PCR had 60 Vbeta and 13 Jbeta primers. TCRdb's table, derived via immunoSEQ multiplex PCR, lists solely in-frame clones and lacks some. The sample has 100,000 to 150,000 clones. This entry is derived from a study of cytomegalovirus exposure and HLA in healthy donors. Study outcomes and limitations: It emerged from a later analysis that several of the most significant clusters appeared to be linked to common viral pathogens.

The chain employs TRBV25-1 and TRBJ1-2, with 8 bases aligning to TRBD1. Source material: PBMCs. This sequence originates from a man aged 18-30 years in good health and CMV-seronegative. The CDR3 region is CASSLRTGSSGYTF. CDR3 sequence (DNA): TGTGCCAGCAGTCTTAGGACAGGGTCGAGTGGCTACACCTTC.